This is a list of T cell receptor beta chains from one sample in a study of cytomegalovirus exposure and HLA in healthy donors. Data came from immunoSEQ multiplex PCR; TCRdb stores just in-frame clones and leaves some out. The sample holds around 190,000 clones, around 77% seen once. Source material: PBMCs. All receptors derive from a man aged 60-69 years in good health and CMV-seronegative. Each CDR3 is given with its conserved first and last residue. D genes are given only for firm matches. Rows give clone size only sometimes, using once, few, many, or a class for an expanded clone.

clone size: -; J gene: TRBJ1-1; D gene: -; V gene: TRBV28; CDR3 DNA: TGTGCCAGCAGTTTAAAAAGGAGGAACACTGAAGCTTTCTTT; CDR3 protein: CASSLKRRNTEAFF
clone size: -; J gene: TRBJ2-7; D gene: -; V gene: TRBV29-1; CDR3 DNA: TGCAGCGTTGTTCTAGAAAATTACGAGCAGTACTTC; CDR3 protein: CSVVLENYEQYF
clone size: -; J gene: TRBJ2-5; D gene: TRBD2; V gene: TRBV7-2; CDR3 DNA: TGTGCCAGCAGCTTAGCGCGACGGGAGGGCCGAGAGACCCAGTACTTC; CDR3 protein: CASSLARREGRETQYF
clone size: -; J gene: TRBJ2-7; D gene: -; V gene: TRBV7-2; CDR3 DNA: TGTGCCAGCAGCTCCGGGACTGTTACCTACGAGCAGTACTTC; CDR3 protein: CASSSGTVTYEQYF
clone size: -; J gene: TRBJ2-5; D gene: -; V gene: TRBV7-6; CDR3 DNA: TGTGCCAGCAGCAACGCCGGGCAGGGCCAGGAGACCCAGTACTTC; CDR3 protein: CASSNAGQGQETQYF
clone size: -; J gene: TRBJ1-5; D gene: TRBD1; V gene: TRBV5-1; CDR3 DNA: TGCGCCAGCAGCCCACAGGGGGGTAGTCAGCCCCAGCATTTT; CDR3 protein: CASSPQGGSQPQHF
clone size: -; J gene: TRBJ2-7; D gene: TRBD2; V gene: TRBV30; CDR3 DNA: TGTGCCTGGAGTGTTAGCGGGAGACCTTCCTACGAGCAGTACTTC; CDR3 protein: CAWSVSGRPSYEQYF
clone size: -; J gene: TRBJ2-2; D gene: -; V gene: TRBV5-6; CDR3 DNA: TGTGCCAGCAGCCTCCCGTCGGGAGACCTCAACACCGGGGAGCTGTTTTTT; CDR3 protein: CASSLPSGDLNTGELFF
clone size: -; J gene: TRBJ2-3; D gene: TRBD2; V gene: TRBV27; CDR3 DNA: TGTGCCAGCAGTCCGGGGCGAGCGGGGTCCTCTAGCACAGATACGCAGTATTTT; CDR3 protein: CASSPGRAGSSSTDTQYF
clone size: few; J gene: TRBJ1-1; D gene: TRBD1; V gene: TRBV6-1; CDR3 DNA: TGTGCCAGCAGGCGACAGGGACCGAACACTGAAGCTTTCTTT; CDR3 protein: CASRRQGPNTEAFF
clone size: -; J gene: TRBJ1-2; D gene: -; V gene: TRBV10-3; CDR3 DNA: TGTGCCATCAGAGACCCGAGGATAGGTGATGGCTACACCTTC; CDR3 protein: CAIRDPRIGDGYTF
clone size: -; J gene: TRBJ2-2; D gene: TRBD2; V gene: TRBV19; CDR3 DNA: TGTGCCAGTAGTACGGGACTAGCGTACGGGGAGCTGTTTTTT; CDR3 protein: CASSTGLAYGELFF
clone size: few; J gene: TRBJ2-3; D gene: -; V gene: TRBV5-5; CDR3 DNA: TGTGCCAGCAGCTTGGATTCCCCCTTTACGCAGTATTTT; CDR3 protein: CASSLDSPFTQYF
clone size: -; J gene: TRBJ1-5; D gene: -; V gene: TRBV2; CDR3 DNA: TGTGCCAGCACAGGGGGCAATCAGCCCCAGCATTTT; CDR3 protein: CASTGGNQPQHF
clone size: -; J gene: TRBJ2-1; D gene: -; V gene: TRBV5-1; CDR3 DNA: TGCGCCAGCAGCTTGGGTATCTACAATGAGCAGTTCTTC; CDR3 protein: CASSLGIYNEQFF
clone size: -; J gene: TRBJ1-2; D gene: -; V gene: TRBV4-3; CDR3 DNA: TGCGCCAGCAGCCAAGAACAGGGTGGTAGGTATGGCTACACCTTC; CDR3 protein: CASSQEQGGRYGYTF
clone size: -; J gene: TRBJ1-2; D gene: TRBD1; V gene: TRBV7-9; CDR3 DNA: TGTGCCAGCAGCCCCCGGACAGGAGCCTATGGCTACACCTTC; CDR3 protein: CASSPRTGAYGYTF
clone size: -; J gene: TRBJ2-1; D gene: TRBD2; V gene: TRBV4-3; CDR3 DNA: TGCGCCAGCAGCCAAGTAGCGGGGCTCAATGAGCAGTTCTTC; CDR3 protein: CASSQVAGLNEQFF
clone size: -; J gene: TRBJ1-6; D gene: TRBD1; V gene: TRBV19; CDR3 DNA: TGTGCCAGTAGTACACCACGGACAGGGATGGAGAATTCACCCCTCCACTTT; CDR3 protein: CASSTPRTGMENSPLHF
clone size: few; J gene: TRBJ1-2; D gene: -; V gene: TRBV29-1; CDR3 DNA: TGCAGCACAGACGGGACACTCTATGGCTACCCCTTC; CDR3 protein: CSTDGTLYGYPF
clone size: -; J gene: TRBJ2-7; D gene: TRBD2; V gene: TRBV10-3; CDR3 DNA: TGTGCCATCAGCCGGTTAGCGGGAGGGCTGTCTGCCTACGAGCAGTACTTC; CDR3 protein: CAISRLAGGLSAYEQYF
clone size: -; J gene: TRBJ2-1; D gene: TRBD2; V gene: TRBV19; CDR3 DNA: TGTGCCAGTAGTATCTCAGCGGGAGCCCATAATGAGCAGTTCTTC; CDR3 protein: CASSISAGAHNEQFF
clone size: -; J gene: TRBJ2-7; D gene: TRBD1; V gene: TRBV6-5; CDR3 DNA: TGTGCCAGCAGGCCGGGGACAGGGGGAGTCTACGAGCAGTACTTC; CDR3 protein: CASRPGTGGVYEQYF
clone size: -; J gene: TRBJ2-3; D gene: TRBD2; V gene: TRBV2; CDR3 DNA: TGTGCCAGCAGACTCGGACTAGCGGCTAGCACAGATACGCAGTATTTT; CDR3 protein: CASRLGLAASTDTQYF
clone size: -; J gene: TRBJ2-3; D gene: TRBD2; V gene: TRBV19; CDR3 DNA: TGTGCCAGTAGTATAGATCAGCGGGAGGGCGTCTATACGCAGTATTTT; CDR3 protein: CASSIDQREGVYTQYF
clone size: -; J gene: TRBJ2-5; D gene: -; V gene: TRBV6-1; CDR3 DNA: TGTGCCAGCAGTGAAAAGGCGACCGGCTTATTAGGACAGAGGGAGACCCAGTACTTC; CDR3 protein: CASSEKATGLLGQRETQYF
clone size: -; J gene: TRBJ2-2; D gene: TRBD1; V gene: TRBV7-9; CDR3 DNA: TGTGCCAGCAGCTTCCCCGGGACAGGGGTGCCGAACACCGGGGAGCTGTTTTTT; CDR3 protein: CASSFPGTGVPNTGELFF
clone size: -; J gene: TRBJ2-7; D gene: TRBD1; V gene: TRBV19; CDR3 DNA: TGTGCCAGTAGTGGACAGGGACAGGCCCGTGAGTACGAGCAGTACTTC; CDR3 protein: CASSGQGQAREYEQYF
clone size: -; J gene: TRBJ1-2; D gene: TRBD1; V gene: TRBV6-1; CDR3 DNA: TGTGCCAGCAGACCTAGCCCGACAGGGGGGTATGGCTACACCTTC; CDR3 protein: CASRPSPTGGYGYTF
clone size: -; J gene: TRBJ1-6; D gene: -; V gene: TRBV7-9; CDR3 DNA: TGTGCCATCGAGAGAGGGCCCGGTTCACCCCTCCACTTT; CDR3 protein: CAIERGPGSPLHF
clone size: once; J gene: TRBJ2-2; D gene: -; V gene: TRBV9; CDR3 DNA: TGTGCCAGCAGCGTAGGGGCTAGCGACTTCACCGGGGAGCTGTTTTTT; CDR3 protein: CASSVGASDFTGELFF
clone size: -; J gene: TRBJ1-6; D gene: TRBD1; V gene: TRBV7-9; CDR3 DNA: TGTGCCAGCAGCTTAGAACAGGGGGTAAATTCACCCCTCCACTTT; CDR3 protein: CASSLEQGVNSPLHF
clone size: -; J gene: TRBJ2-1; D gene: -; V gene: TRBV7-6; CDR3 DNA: TGTGCCAGCAGCTTAAGACATGCATTCCATGAGCAGTTCTTC; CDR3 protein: CASSLRHAFHEQFF
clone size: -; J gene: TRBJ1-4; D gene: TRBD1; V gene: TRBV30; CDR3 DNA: TGTGCCTGGAGGGCACGCGGGACAGGGAATGAAAAACTGTTTTTT; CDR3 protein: CAWRARGTGNEKLFF
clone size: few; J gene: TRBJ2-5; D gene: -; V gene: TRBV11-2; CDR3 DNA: TGTGCCAGCAGCTTAGTGGAGGAGACCCAGTACTTC; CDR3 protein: CASSLVEETQYF
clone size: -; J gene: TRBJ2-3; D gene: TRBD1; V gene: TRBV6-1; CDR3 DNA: TGTGCCAGCAGTCAGGACAGGGGCACAGATACGCAGTATTTT; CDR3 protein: CASSQDRGTDTQYF
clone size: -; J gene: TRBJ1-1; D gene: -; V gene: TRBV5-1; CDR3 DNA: TGCGCCAGCAGCTTAGTCCCACAGGTGAACACTGAAGCTTTCTTT; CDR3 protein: CASSLVPQVNTEAFF
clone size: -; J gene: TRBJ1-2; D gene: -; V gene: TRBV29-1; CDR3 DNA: TGCAGCGCCCCCACCAGGGACTATGGCTACACCTTC; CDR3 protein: CSAPTRDYGYTF
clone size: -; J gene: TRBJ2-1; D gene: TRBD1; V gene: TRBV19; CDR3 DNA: TGTGCCAGTAGTATAGATCGAGGGGGACAGGGCAACAATGAGCAGTTCTTC; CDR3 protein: CASSIDRGGQGNNEQFF
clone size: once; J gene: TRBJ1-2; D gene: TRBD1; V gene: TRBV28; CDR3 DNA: TGTGCCAGCAGTTTTGGACAGGGGGCTTGGGGCTACACCTTC; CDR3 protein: CASSFGQGAWGYTF
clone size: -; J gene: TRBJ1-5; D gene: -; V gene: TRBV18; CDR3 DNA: TGTGCCAGCTCACCGCGATTAAGCAATCAGCCCCAGCATTTT; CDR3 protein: CASSPRLSNQPQHF
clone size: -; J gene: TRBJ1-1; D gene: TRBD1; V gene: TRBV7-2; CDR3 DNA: TGTGCCAGCAGCTCCCGAAACCCAGGGGGCGGGAACACTGAAGCTTTCTTT; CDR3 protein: CASSSRNPGGGNTEAFF